Described below is a single T cell receptor beta chain sequence and its context. What it binds is not known. The sample comes from a study of cytomegalovirus exposure and HLA in healthy donors. The primer mix had 60 Vbeta and 13 Jbeta primers. The table came from immunoSEQ multiplex PCR; TCRdb's copy has only in-frame clones and leaves some out. The table has 150,000 to 200,000 clones, 65% to 85% seen once. Points from the study as a whole: Earlier findings revealed that most TCR beta V segments proved productive either about 87% or about 30% of the time. Among the sequence variants, a highly shared cluster was likely an artifact of sequencing. Presence/absence analyses assumed roughly uniform sequencing depth across donors, which may not hold.

Per the germline V gene, CDR1 is LGHNA and CDR2 is YNFKEQ. The length of the CDR3 is 15 residues. V shed 0 bases and J shed 3 bases, with 9 bases lying between them. The sequenced sample consisted of PBMCs. The chain is built from TRBV4-2 and TRBJ1-5; D may be TRBD1 (5 bases). This receptor was taken from a woman between 45 and 65 years old in good health and CMV-seropositive. CDR3: CASSQEAGNNQPQHF. The CDR3 region has the DNA TGTGCCAGCAGCCAAGAGGCAGGGAACAATCAGCCCCAGCATTTT.